The clone carrying this TCR beta chain was counted once. Its target is not known. The sample belongs to a study of T cell responses to AZD1222 COVID-19 vaccine. The protocol was immunoSEQ multiplex PCR, while the TCRdb copy is restricted to in-frame clones and leaves out a portion. The sample yields around 100,000 clones, about 93% seen once. General study results and limits: At 160-218 and 743-854, vaccine-associated CD4 TCRs were dominant, and they spanned spike. Spike-specific TCRs gained breadth and depth after people received two AZD1222 doses. Nearly half of spike-specific TCRs reportedly go after variant regions that carry no mutations.

V lost 2 bases to trimming and J lost 6 bases; unmatched junction nucleotides: 11. This CDR3 is 16 amino acids long. CDR1 and CDR2 (germline): LNHDA, SQIVND (reference sequence). Sample: peripheral blood, taken on day 0 of AZD1222 vaccination. This clonotype originated in an adult in good health. The chain joins TRBV19 to TRBJ2-7, with 9 bases lining up with TRBD2. CDR3 region: CASSISPGREGREQYF. The CDR3 bases are TGTGCCAGTAGTATATCCCCTGGGCGGGAGGGCCGCGAGCAGTACTTC.